This T cell receptor (beta chain) was documented in a study of CD8 T cells in ankylosing spondylitis. Study observations and caveats: Blood from ankylosing spondylitis patients appeared to carry a characteristic roughly 8-variant TCR beta motif. Disease-linked clones displayed a CD8+ phenotype and appeared relatively rarely in peripheral blood. Reportedly, significant enrichment of disease-linked clones occurred in matched ankylosing spondylitis synovial fluid.

From the 5' RACE reads, TCRdb called clonotypes with MiXCR, one entry per CDR3 protein. The sample carries about 300,000 distinct CDR3 sequences, around a tenth recorded once. V was trimmed by 5 bases and J by 4 bases, leaving 13 bases between them. The CDR3 totals 14 residues. Germline CDR1 and CDR2: SGHRS and YFSETQ. This clonotype has ten or more counts. Its target is unknown. Material: blood, either unsorted or a sorted T cell fraction (not recorded which). The V and J genes are TRBV5-1 and TRBJ1-5; D not certain. This sequence originates from a female donor with ankylosing spondylitis or in good health (not recorded which). CDR3 in amino acids: CASRSGLSNQPQHF. The CDR3, as DNA: TGCGCCAGCAGATCCGGACTATCAAATCAGCCCCAGCATTTT.